This TCR beta chain was profiled in a study of blood T cell repertoires in COVID-19. Method: immunoSEQ multiplex PCR; TCRdb's copy keeps in-frame clones and lacks some. The profile shows a few hundred thousand clones, about 87% of them singletons. This CDR3 has 17 residues. V shed 4 bases, J shed 0 bases, and the junction held 9 bases outside the gene matches. The germline V gene encodes CDR1 KGHSH and CDR2 LQKENI. Sequencing input: PBMCs or T cells enriched from blood (not recorded which). This rearrangement joins TRBV18 to TRBJ1-5; 7 positions agree with TRBD1. The TCR originated in a young man who had recovered from COVID-19. The CDR3 DNA follows: TGTGCCAGCTCACGGACCGGGACAGATTATAGCAATCAGCCCCAGCATTTT. Translated: CASSRTGTDYSNQPQHF.